This T cell receptor (beta chain) was sequenced for a study of T-cell memory formation after mild COVID-19. Findings and caveats of the study: The main location of contracting CD4+ clones was CM and EM, and that of contracting CD8+ clones was EMRA. Whether second-wave clones peaking at day 37 were SARS-CoV-2 specific went unconfirmed.

With respect to this clonotype: Its antigen remains unknown.

Germline V gives CDR1 SEHNR, CDR2 FQNEAQ (reference sequence). The CDR3 runs 16 residues. The germline V and J ends were trimmed by 4 bases and 2 bases, with 16 bases remaining between them. TCRdb fed the 5' RACE reads into MiXCR, producing one record per CDR3 protein. The data hold under 600,000 distinct CDR3 sequences, with roughly a fifth observed a single time. The receptor comes from an adult woman who had mild COVID-19 (a few samples of this study predate the infection). Cell type and time point are not known. V is TRBV7-9 and J is TRBJ2-3; D may be TRBD2 (5 bases). The sequencing sample was made of PBMCs or a T cell subset sorted from them (not recorded which). CDR3 bases: TGTGCCAGCAGCTCCCATCGGGGAAACTTCACAGATACGCAGTATTTT. Translating gives CASSSHRGNFTDTQYF. The full variable domain, its missing parts supplied by reference TRBV7-9 and TRBJ2-3, is DTGVSQNPRHKITKRGQNVTFRCDPISEHNRLYWYRQTLGQGPEFLTYFQNEAQLEKSRLLSDRFSAERPKGSFSTLEIQRTEQGDSAMYLCASSSHRGNFTDTQYFGPGTRLTVL.